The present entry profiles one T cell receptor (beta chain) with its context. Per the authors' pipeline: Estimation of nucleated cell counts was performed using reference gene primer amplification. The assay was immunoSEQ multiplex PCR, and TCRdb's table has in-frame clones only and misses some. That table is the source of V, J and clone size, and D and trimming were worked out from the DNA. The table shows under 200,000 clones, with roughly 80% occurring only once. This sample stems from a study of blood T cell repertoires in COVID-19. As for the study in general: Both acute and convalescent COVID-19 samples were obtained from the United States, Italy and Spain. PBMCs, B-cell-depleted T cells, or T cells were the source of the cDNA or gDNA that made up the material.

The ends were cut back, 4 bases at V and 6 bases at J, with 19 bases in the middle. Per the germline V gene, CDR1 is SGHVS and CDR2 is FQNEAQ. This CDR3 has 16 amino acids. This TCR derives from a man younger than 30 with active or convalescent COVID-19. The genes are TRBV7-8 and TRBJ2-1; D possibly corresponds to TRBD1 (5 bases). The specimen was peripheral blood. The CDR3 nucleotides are TGTGCCAGCAGCTCCCGCCCGCTGGGGCAGAGCAATGAGCAGTTCTTC. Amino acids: CASSSRPLGQSNEQFF.